This T cell receptor beta chain appears in the sequencing data of a study of T cell changes during pregnancy in multiple sclerosis. Repertoires were generated with immunoSEQ multiplex PCR, while TCRdb's copy carries only in-frame clones and drops some. There are more than 85,000 clones in the sample; about 94% occur only once, and 1.4% lies in the top ten. The V gene's germline CDR1 is KGHSH and CDR2 LQKENI. The CDR3 covers 15 residues. Between the trimmed V and J ends, which lost 2 bases and 0 bases, there was a span of 9 bases. V and J are TRBV18 and TRBJ2-3, with D possibly matching TRBD2 (6 bases). The sequence derives from a female donor in good health, enrolled as a control in a pregnancy study. Sequencing was performed on peripheral blood, taken in the third trimester of pregnancy. The CDR3 DNA reads TGTGCCAGCTCACCAAGGAGGGCCAGCACAGATACGCAGTATTTT. This gives the protein CASSPRRASTDTQYF.